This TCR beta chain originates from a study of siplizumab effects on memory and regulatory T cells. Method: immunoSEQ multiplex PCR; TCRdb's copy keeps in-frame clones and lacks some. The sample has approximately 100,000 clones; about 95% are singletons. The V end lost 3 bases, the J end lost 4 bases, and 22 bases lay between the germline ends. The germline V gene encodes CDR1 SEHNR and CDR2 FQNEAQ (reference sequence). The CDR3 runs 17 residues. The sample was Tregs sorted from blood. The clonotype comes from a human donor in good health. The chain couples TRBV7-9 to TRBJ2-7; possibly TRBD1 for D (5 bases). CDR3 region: CASSFAFGRGGRYEQYF. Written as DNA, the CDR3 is TGTGCCAGCAGCTTTGCTTTTGGAAGGGGTGGTAGGTACGAGCAGTACTTC.